The source of this T cell receptor beta chain is a study of STAT5B mutations in CD4+ large granular lymphocyte leukemia. In the source study's methods: Productive clonotypes were detectable down to 2.59 x 10-5 frequency. Clones were read by immunoSEQ multiplex PCR, and TCRdb kept only the in-frame ones, dropping some. V, J and clone size were drawn from that table, and D and trimming were deduced from the DNA. The sample includes 25,000 to 30,000 clones, roughly 75% of them seen just once. The sample taken for sequencing was CD4+ T cells from blood buffy coats. The clonotype originates from a human donor in good health.

DNA for the CDR3: TGTGCCAGCAGTGAGGTAGGCGGCTCTGGAAACACCATATATTTT. Translation gives CASSEVGGSGNTIYF. This sequence joins TRBV25-1 and TRBJ1-3; D unclear. CDR3 size: 15 residues. Germline CDR1 and CDR2: MGHDK and SYGVNS. Trimming stripped 3 bases from V and 0 bases from J, with 9 bases between.